This TCR beta chain was obtained from a study of T cell changes during pregnancy in multiple sclerosis. This CDR3 is built from 15 residues. The V gene's germline CDR1 is SQVTM and CDR2 ANQGSEA. The junction had 4 bases not matched to a gene; V was cut back by 2 bases and J by 4 bases. TCRdb keeps only in-frame clones here, not all; method: immunoSEQ multiplex PCR. Altogether around 45,000 clones are present, 75% to 95% being singletons, with the ten largest covering about 0.5%. The chain is built from TRBV29-1 and TRBJ2-2; TRBD1 matches 10 bases. This sample comprised CD4+ T cells from peripheral blood mononuclear cells, obtained in the second trimester of pregnancy. This sequence was found in a female donor in good health, enrolled as a control in a pregnancy study. CDR3 bases: TGCAGCGTTGAATCCTGGGACAGGGGCACCGGGGAGCTGTTTTTT. The encoded protein is CSVESWDRGTGELFF.